Shown below are 7 T cell receptor beta chains from a single sample sequenced in a study of T cell repertoires in cytomegalovirus infection. These receptors are not linked to any known antigen. TCRdb processed the reads anew with MiXCR; each CDR3 protein has one entry. The sample includes approximately 83,000 distinct CDR3 sequences, 20% to 30% of them seen just once. The starting material was CD8+ T cells from cultured PBMCs, obtained from culture after CMV antigen stimulation. The source of these receptors is a human donor in good health (CMV status not recorded). Some clones in this sample may be carry-over from other donors' samples.

The rearrangement links TRBV5-4 to TRBJ2-1; tentatively, D is TRBD1 (6 bases). The V gene lost 7 bases and the J gene lost 3 bases, with 17 bases spanning the gap. Germline V lookup: CDR1 SGHNT, CDR2 YYREEE (reference sequence). The CDR3 totals 15 residues. CDR3 in amino acids: CASLHSDRNYNEQFF. The CDR3 DNA reads TGTGCCAGCCTGCACTCGGACAGAAACTACAATGAGCAGTTCTTC.

This clonotype was counted a few times. The chain carries TRBV5-1 and TRBJ2-3, with 11 bases fitting TRBD2. With V trimmed by 0 bases and J by 5 bases, 5 bases remained unmatched. Germline CDR1 reads SGHRS; CDR2 reads YFSETQ. The CDR3 spans 16 residues. The CDR3 bases are TGCGCCAGCAGCTTGGCGACTAGCGGGATAGGAGATACGCAGTATTTT. Residues: CASSLATSGIGDTQYF.

This clonotype has a count of ten or more. V is TRBV7-6 and J is TRBJ2-7, with D perhaps assigned TRBD1 or TRBD2 (6 bases each). The CDR3 is made up of 14 amino acids. V dropped 2 bases and J dropped 2 bases, with 10 bases sitting between them. Germline values: CDR1 SGHVS, CDR2 FNYEAQ. CDR3 sequence reads: CASSLQGRTYEQYF. The CDR3, as DNA: TGTGCCAGCAGCTTACAGGGGAGGACCTACGAGCAGTACTTC.

This clonotype was observed at least ten times. This rearrangement joins TRBV6-2 or TRBV6-3 to TRBJ2-1; D is perhaps TRBD1 or TRBD2 (5 bases each). The CDR3 totals 17 residues. Germline CDR1 is MNHEY and CDR2 is SVGEGT. V was shortened by 5 bases and J by 8 bases, with 25 bases between the two germline ends. Here the CDR3 reads CASSSSRPGASSDEQFF. CDR3 DNA sequence: TGTGCCAGCAGTAGCTCGCGACCCGGGGCGAGCAGCGATGAGCAGTTCTTC.

V usage is TRBV4-3 and J usage is TRBJ1-5; 7 positions agree with TRBD1. After removal of 4 bases from V and 10 bases from J, the junction contained 7 bases not matched to a gene. CDR3 size: 13 residues. Germline CDR1 is LGHNA and CDR2 is YSLEER. CDR3 in DNA: TGCGCCAGCAGCCCCCACAGGGGTAGACCCCAGCATTTT. Translation gives CASSPHRGRPQHF.

Only a few counts were recorded for this clonotype. The genes are TRBV11-2 and TRBJ2-7; tentatively, D is TRBD2 (5 bases). V lost 4 bases, J lost 6 bases, and 10 bases lay in between. The length of the CDR3 is 12 residues. Germline loops: CDR1 SGHAT, CDR2 FQNNGV. The CDR3, as DNA: TGTGCCAGCAGCTCCGGGGAGACCGAGCAGTACTTC. Translation gives CASSSGETEQYF.

This clonotype was counted a single time. V gene TRBV9 combines with J gene TRBJ2-7; weak D call: TRBD1 (6 bases). The CDR3 spans 15 residues. Between the trimmed V and J ends, which lost 0 bases and 0 bases, there was a span of 10 bases. Per germline, CDR1 SGDLS and CDR2 YYNGEE. CDR3 loop: CASSVETGSSYEQYF. CDR3 DNA: TGTGCCAGCAGCGTAGAGACAGGTAGCTCCTACGAGCAGTACTTC. Full variable domain (missing parts from reference TRBV9 and TRBJ2-7): DSGVTQTPKHLITATGQRVTLRCSPRSGDLSVYWYQQSLDQGLQFLIQYYNGEERAKGNILERFSAQQFPDLHSELNLSSLELGDSALYFCASSVETGSSYEQYFGPGTRLTVT.